The present T cell receptor beta chain was sequenced within a study of T cell responses to AZD1222 COVID-19 vaccine. TCRdb keeps only in-frame clones here, not all; method: immunoSEQ multiplex PCR. The sample has roughly 120,000 clones, approximately 94% seen once; the top ten hold around 5%. The CDR3 runs to 14 residues. Germline CDR1 is LGHNA and CDR2 is YSLEER. V lost 4 bases to trimming and J lost 6 bases, with 10 bases between them. V is TRBV4-3 and J is TRBJ1-6; D gene unclear. The sample was peripheral blood, taken 28 days after the second AZD1222 dose. The clonotype originates from an adult who received the AZD1222 COVID-19 vaccine. CDR3 nucleotide sequence: TGCGCCAGCAGCCCGGACCTATCTAATTCACCCCTCCACTTT. Translated: CASSPDLSNSPLHF.